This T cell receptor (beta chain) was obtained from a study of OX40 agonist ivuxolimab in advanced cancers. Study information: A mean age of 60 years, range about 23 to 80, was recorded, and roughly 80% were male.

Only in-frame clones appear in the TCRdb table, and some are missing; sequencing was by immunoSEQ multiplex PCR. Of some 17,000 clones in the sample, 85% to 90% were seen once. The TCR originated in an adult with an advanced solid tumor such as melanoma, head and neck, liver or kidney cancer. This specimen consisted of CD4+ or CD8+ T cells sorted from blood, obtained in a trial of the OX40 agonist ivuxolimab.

As DNA, the CDR3 is TGTGCCTGGAGTTCCGCCAGCTACGAGCAGTACTTC. Its translation: CAWSSASYEQYF. V gene TRBV30 combines with J gene TRBJ2-5; D unresolved. The end of the DNA fits TRBJ2-7 better, so the J call may be wrong. This CDR3 region has 12 residues. Germline V gives CDR1 GTSNPN, CDR2 SVGIG (reference sequence).